This T cell receptor beta chain was documented in a study of blood T cell repertoires in COVID-19. V was cut by 3 bases and J by 2 bases, with 9 bases left in between. Germline CDR1 reads SGDLS; CDR2 reads YYNGEE. This CDR3 spans 13 amino acids. This clone was observed a handful of times. Original handling: Amplified reference gene primers provided the basis for estimating nucleated cell counts. The assay was immunoSEQ multiplex PCR, and TCRdb's table has in-frame clones only and misses some. That table furnishes V, J and clone size, whereas the DNA furnished D and trimming. The sample lists tens of thousands of clones; roughly 91% were seen once.

The chain combines TRBV9 with TRBJ2-7; no clear D. The material sequenced was peripheral blood. This TCR was sampled from a human donor in a cohort sampled during active COVID-19. CDR3 coding DNA: TGTGCCAGCAGCGGGAGCGCCCCCTACGAGCAGTACTTC. Protein sequence: CASSGSAPYEQYF.